The 17 T cell receptor beta chains in this list originate from one sample, sequenced in a study of response to subunit inactivated influenza vaccine. TCRdb recomputed calls from the RT-PCR reads with MiXCR, one row per CDR3 protein. The repertoire holds about 620,000 distinct CDR3 sequences, about an eighth seen once, with about a tenth in the top ten. Sequenced here: PBMCs from blood, sampled on the day of vaccination. The receptors originated from a man aged 45 to 65 who received an inactivated influenza vaccine.

This clonotype was picked up a small number of times. V usage is TRBV6-1 and J usage is TRBJ1-3; D is ambiguous. Germline V gene data show CDR1 as MNHNS and CDR2 as SASEGT. V shed 8 bases and J shed 8 bases, with 16 bases lying between them. This CDR3 region has 13 residues. The CDR3 nucleotides are TGTGCCAGCCGACCACCCGGGATAGACACCATATATTTT. Encoded protein: CASRPPGIDTIYF.

The chain uses TRBV30 and TRBJ2-7; possible D gene TRBD1, 6 bases. CDR1 GTSNPN and CDR2 SVGIG come from the germline V gene (reference sequence). CDR3 length: 16 residues. V lost 2 bases and J lost 0, with 17 bases in between. CDR3 region: CAWSSGARGLSYEQYF. The CDR3 DNA follows: TGTGCCTGGAGTAGTGGGGCCAGGGGTCTCTCCTACGAGCAGTACTTC. The variable domain in full, completed from reference TRBV30 and TRBJ2-7, reads SQTIHQWPATLVQPVGSPLSLECTVEGTSNPNLYWYRQAAGRGLQLLFYSVGIGQISSEVPQNLSASRPQDRQFILSSKKLLLSDSGFYLCAWSSGARGLSYEQYFGPGTRLTVT.

This chain links TRBV5-5 with TRBJ1-2; TRBD1 is a possible D gene (6 bases). The CDR3 is made up of 14 amino acids. With 0 bases removed from V and 6 bases from J, the gap between germline ends came to 12 bases. Germline V gives CDR1 SGHKS, CDR2 YYEKEE (reference sequence). The CDR3 nucleotides read TGTGCCAGCAGCTTGGACAGGGAATTAAATGGCTACACCTTC. Translating gives CASSLDRELNGYTF. Variable domain in full (rest from reference TRBV5-5 and TRBJ1-2): DAGVTQSPTHLIKTRGQQVTLRCSPISGHKSVSWYQQVLGQGPQFIFQYYEKEERGRGNFPDRFSARQFPNYSSELNVNALLLGDSALYLCASSLDRELNGYTFGSGTRLTVV.

At least ten counts were recorded for this clonotype. V and J are TRBV29-1 and TRBJ2-1; TRBD1 matches at 9 bases. The germline gives CDR1 SQVTM, CDR2 ANQGSEA. V shed 3 bases and J 3 bases; nucleotides not matched to a gene: 3. The CDR3 has 14 amino acids. Here the CDR3 reads CSVETGGHYNEQFF. CDR3 nucleotides: TGCAGCGTTGAGACAGGGGGTCACTACAATGAGCAGTTCTTC.

This clonotype was observed a handful of times. This rearrangement joins TRBV20-1 to TRBJ1-5; 7 positions agree with TRBD1. The V segment lost 4 bases and the J segment 8 bases; nucleotides outside the gene matches: 14. The CDR3 has 15 amino acids. The germline CDR1 and CDR2 sequences are DFQATT and SNEGSKA (reference sequence). The DNA of the CDR3 is TGCAGTGCTATCTTGGGACAGACTCTCCGAGAGCCCCAGCATTTT. Translation: CSAILGQTLREPQHF.

The rearrangement uses TRBV7-2 and TRBJ2-7; 10 bases map to TRBD2. Germline trimming cut 5 bases from V and 7 bases from J; bases unmatched to any gene: 11. Germline V gene sequence: CDR1 SGHTA, CDR2 FQGNSA. The CDR3 spans 15 residues. This CDR3 reads CASSPTSGVIREQYF. CDR3 bases: TGTGCCAGCAGCCCCACTAGCGGGGTTATTAGAGAGCAGTACTTC.

The chain employs TRBV10-3 and TRBJ2-7; D not certain. Trimming took off 0 bases at V and 4 bases at J, with 16 bases between the two ends. Germline assignment: CDR1 ENHRY and CDR2 SYGVKD. This CDR3 region has 16 residues. The CDR3 coding sequence is TGTGCCATCAGTGAGTCGATAGGGTACTCCGCTTACGAGCAGTACTTC. It specifies CAISESIGYSAYEQYF.

The chain combines TRBV4-2 with TRBJ2-5; D might be TRBD1 or TRBD2, each matching 5 bases. Germline CDR1 and CDR2: LGHNA and YNFKEQ. With 4 bases removed from V and 2 bases from J, the gap between germline ends came to 14 bases. This CDR3 comprises 15 residues. Here the CDR3 DNA reads TGTGCCAGCAGCCTGATGGGGGTCCTGCAAGAGACCCAGTACTTC. Its translation: CASSLMGVLQETQYF.

This clonotype came up many times. J is TRBJ2-3 and V is TRBV29-1; D is possibly TRBD1 (6 bases). There are 13 residues in the CDR3. The V end lost 3 bases, the J end lost 5 bases, and 12 bases lay between the germline ends. Per the germline V gene, CDR1 is SQVTM and CDR2 is ANQGSEA. This chain's CDR3 is CSVDGQGRDTQYF. CDR3 nucleotide sequence: TGCAGCGTTGATGGGCAGGGGAGAGATACGCAGTATTTT.

The chain has TRBV28 and TRBJ2-3, with a tentative D call TRBD2 (6 bases). Germline values: CDR1 MDHEN, CDR2 SYDVKM. Trimming stripped 4 bases from V and 2 bases from J, with 22 bases between. CDR3 length equals 18 residues. In DNA form, the CDR3 reads TGTGCCAGCAGTTCCCCGGCCGGGGGTTGGGAGAACACAGATACGCAGTATTTT. Protein: CASSSPAGGWENTDTQYF.

The gene calls are TRBV9 and TRBJ1-2, with 10 nucleotides matching TRBD1. Germline-derived CDR1 and CDR2 are SGDLS and YYNGEE. V was clipped by 2 bases and J by 5 bases; unmatched bases: 9. The CDR3 totals 16 residues. The CDR3 spells CASSVPLTGGEYGYTF. Here the CDR3 DNA reads TGTGCCAGCAGCGTCCCATTGACAGGGGGCGAATATGGCTACACCTTC.

This clonotype was counted between two and nine times. This chain uses TRBV5-1 with TRBJ2-7; 8 bases fit TRBD1. V was clipped by 0 bases and J by 3 bases; unmatched bases: 8. CDR3 length equals 16 residues. Germline CDR1 SGHRS, CDR2 YFSETQ. The DNA for the CDR3 is TGCGCCAGCAGCTTGGCCGAAAATACAGGGGGCTACGAGCAGTACTTC. This gives the protein CASSLAENTGGYEQYF.

Concerning this clonotype itself: Germline is not matched at one junction end, which may reflect a read error. V and J are TRBV20-1 and TRBJ2-3, with D tentatively TRBD1 (6 bases). Germline V gene sequence: CDR1 DFQATT, CDR2 SNEGSKA (reference sequence). The CDR3 is 17 amino acids. The CDR3 loop reads CCARLRDYRAFTDTQYF. Written as DNA, the CDR3 is TGCTGTGCTAGACTACGAGATTACAGGGCTTTCACAGATACGCAGTATTTT.

This clonotype appeared a few times. The chain employs TRBV18 and TRBJ1-1; tentatively, D is TRBD1 (6 bases). Germline V CDR1 and CDR2: KGHSH, LQKENI. The CDR3 covers 12 residues. Trimming took off 6 bases at V and 7 bases at J, with 12 bases between the two ends. This CDR3 reads CASSQQGNEAFF. For the CDR3, the DNA is TGTGCCAGCTCCCAACAGGGAAATGAAGCTTTCTTT.

This clonotype was seen a few times. CDR3 loop: CSARDWGGASYEQYF. The CDR3 DNA is TGCAGTGCTAGAGATTGGGGGGGTGCTTCCTACGAGCAGTACTTC. This chain connects TRBV20-1 to TRBJ2-7, with 7 bases matching TRBD2. CDR3 length equals 15 residues. Trimming at V came to 0 bases and at J to 1 base, leaving 6 bases not matched to a gene. Germline lookup yields CDR1 DFQATT and CDR2 SNEGSKA (reference sequence).

In its sample, this clonotype was seen many times. The genes are TRBV7-8 and TRBJ2-2; TRBD2 matches at 7 bases. The CDR3 is made up of 16 amino acids. Trimming at V came to 4 bases and at J to 0 bases, leaving 5 bases not matched to a gene. The germline V gene has CDR1 SGHVS and CDR2 FQNEAQ. DNA of the CDR3: TGTGCCAGCAGCTCCAAGCGGGACCCGAACACCGGGGAGCTGTTTTTT. It specifies CASSSKRDPNTGELFF.

This clonotype was detected ten times or more. V is TRBV10-3 and J is TRBJ2-7; TRBD2 matches 7 bases. V lost 1 base, J lost 2 bases, and 8 bases stayed unmatched. There are 16 residues in the CDR3. Per germline, CDR1 ENHRY and CDR2 SYGVKD. The CDR3 spells CAISELWRGTAYEQYF. CDR3 nucleotides: TGTGCCATCAGTGAGTTGTGGCGGGGGACCGCCTACGAGCAGTACTTC.